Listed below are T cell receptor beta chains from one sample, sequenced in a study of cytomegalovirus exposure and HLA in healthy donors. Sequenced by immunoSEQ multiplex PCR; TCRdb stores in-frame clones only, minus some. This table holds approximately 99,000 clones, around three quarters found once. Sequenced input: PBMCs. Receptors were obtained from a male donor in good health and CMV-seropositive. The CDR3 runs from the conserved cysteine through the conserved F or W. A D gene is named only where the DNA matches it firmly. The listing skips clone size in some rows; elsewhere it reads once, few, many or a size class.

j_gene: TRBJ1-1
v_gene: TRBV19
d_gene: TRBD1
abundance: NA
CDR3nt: TGTGCCAGTAGTATTACAGGGGGGAACACTGAAGCTTTCTTT
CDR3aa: CASSITGGNTEAFF

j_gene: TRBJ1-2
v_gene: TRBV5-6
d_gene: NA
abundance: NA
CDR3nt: TGTGCCAGCAGCTTCAGGGGAAACTATGGCTACACCTTC
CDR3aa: CASSFRGNYGYTF

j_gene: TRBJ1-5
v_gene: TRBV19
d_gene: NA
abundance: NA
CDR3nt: TGTGCCAGTAGTGATAACACCAATCAGCCCCAGCATTTT
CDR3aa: CASSDNTNQPQHF

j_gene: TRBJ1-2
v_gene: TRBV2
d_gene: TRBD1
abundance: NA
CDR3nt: TGTGCCAGCAGTGCGGGACAGGGCAACTATGGCTACACCTTC
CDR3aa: CASSAGQGNYGYTF

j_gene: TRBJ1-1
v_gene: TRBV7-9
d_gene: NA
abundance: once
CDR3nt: TGTGCCAGCAGCGCAGTAAGCGGCTCTTGGACTGAAGCTTTCTTT
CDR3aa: CASSAVSGSWTEAFF

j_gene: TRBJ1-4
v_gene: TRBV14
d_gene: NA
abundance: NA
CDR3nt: TGTGCCAGCAGAATCGGAGGGAGTGAAAAACTGTTTTTT
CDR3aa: CASRIGGSEKLFF

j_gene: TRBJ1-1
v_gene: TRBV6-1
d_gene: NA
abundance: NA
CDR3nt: TGTGCCAGCAGTGAACTCCCGTACACTGAAGCTTTCTTT
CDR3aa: CASSELPYTEAFF

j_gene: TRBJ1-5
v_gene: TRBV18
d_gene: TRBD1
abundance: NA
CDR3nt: TGTGCCAGCTCAACCTCAGGGGGAGGACAGCCCCAGCATTTT
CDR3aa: CASSTSGGGQPQHF

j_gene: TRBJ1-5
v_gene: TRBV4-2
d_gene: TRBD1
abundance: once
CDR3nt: TGTGCCAGCAGCCAGGCCGACCAGACAGGGAACACTCAGCCCCAGCATTTT
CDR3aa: CASSQADQTGNTQPQHF

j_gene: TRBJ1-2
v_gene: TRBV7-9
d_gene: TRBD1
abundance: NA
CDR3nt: TGTGCCAGCAGGAATACAGGGGGGGATGGCTACACCTTC
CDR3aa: CASRNTGGDGYTF

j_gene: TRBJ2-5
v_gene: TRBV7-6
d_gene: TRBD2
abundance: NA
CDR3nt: TGTGCCAGCAGCTTAGCGACCGGGACTAGGGCAGAGACCCAGTACTTC
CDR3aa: CASSLATGTRAETQYF